The rows below give T cell receptor beta chains drawn from one sample of a study of identical twins. MiXCR, run by TCRdb on the 5' RACE reads, gives a single entry per CDR3 protein. The sample records 1.5 million to 2 million distinct CDR3 sequences, about 32% being singletons. Sequences were obtained from cord blood. The receptors stem from a newborn girl in good health. The CDR3 runs from the conserved cysteine through the conserved F or W. A D gene is named only where the DNA matches it firmly. The size field is filled for only some rows; it gives once, few, many or a size class.

d_call	clone_size	j_call	v_call	cdr3_aa	cdr3_nt
TRBD2	.	TRBJ2-1	TRBV28	CASGGLAGQGHEQFF	TGTGCCAGCGGAGGACTAGCGGGACAGGGCCATGAGCAGTTCTTC
TRBD1	.	TRBJ2-1	TRBV5-4	CASSLAPGQVGNEQFF	TGTGCCAGCAGCTTAGCCCCGGGACAGGTCGGAAATGAGCAGTTCTTC
TRBD1	.	TRBJ1-1	TRBV20-1	CSARGMVTGLEGAFF	TGCAGTGCTAGGGGTATGGTGACAGGGTTAGAGGGAGCTTTCTTT
.	few	TRBJ1-5	TRBV10-3	CAISESTDSNQPQHF	TGTGCCATCAGTGAGTCTACAGACAGCAATCAGCCCCAGCATTTT
TRBD1	.	TRBJ2-2	TRBV6-6	CASSSDRAGTGELFF	TGTGCCAGCAGTTCGGACAGGGCGGGCACCGGGGAGCTGTTTTTT
TRBD2	.	TRBJ2-3	TRBV3-1	CASSQDMREPQYF	TGTGCCAGCAGCCAAGATATGCGGGAGCCGCAGTATTTT
.	few	TRBJ2-1	TRBV20-1	CSASEGSIDEQFF	TGCAGTGCTAGTGAGGGGAGTATCGATGAGCAGTTCTTC
TRBD2	few	TRBJ2-4	TRBV9	CASSTLSGGANIQYF	TGTGCCAGCAGCACCCTTAGCGGGGGGGCCAACATTCAGTACTTC
.	.	TRBJ1-4	TRBV12-3/TRBV12-4	CASSLGPDGMSEKLFF	TGTGCCAGCAGTTTAGGGCCCGACGGGATGAGTGAAAAACTGTTTTTT
.	.	TRBJ1-2	TRBV4-1	CASSQGHRVNYGHTF	TGCGCCAGCAGCCAAGGCCACAGGGTGAACTATGGCCACACCTTC
.	.	TRBJ2-5	TRBV6-6	CASSSGLSETQYF	TGTGCCAGCAGCTCAGGACTTTCAGAGACCCAGTACTTC
.	many	TRBJ1-5	TRBV20-1	CSARGDSNQPQHF	TGCAGTGCTAGGGGGGATAGCAATCAGCCCCAGCATTTT
TRBD2	.	TRBJ2-5	TRBV2	CASSPGLEGETQYF	TGTGCCAGCAGCCCGGGACTAGAGGGAGAGACCCAGTACTTC
TRBD1	.	TRBJ1-6	TRBV20-1	CSARAPGQGGDSPLHF	TGCAGTGCTAGAGCCCCGGGACAGGGGGGAGATTCACCCCTCCACTTT
.	.	TRBJ1-2	TRBV7-2	CASSIGPGQNYGYTF	TGTGCCAGCAGTATCGGCCCGGGACAAAACTATGGCTACACCTTC
TRBD2	.	TRBJ2-1	TRBV27	CASTPRDYTPSGSYNEQFF	TGTGCCAGCACTCCCCGGGACTACACTCCCAGCGGGTCCTACAATGAGCAGTTCTTC
.	.	TRBJ2-3	TRBV15	CATSRGDFTDTQYF	TGTGCCACCAGCAGGGGCGATTTCACAGATACGCAGTATTTT
.	.	TRBJ1-2	TRBV11-3	CASSLLPIYGYTF	TGTGCCAGCAGCCTACTGCCAATCTATGGCTACACCTTC
.	few	TRBJ2-1	TRBV10-3	CAISESVGGEQFF	TGTGCCATCAGTGAATCGGTAGGGGGTGAGCAGTTCTTC
.	.	TRBJ2-5	TRBV3-1	CASSQLITDQETQYF	TGTGCCAGCAGCCAACTGATAACAGACCAAGAGACCCAGTACTTC
TRBD2	few	TRBJ2-1	TRBV30	CAWRRGGYNEQFF	TGTGCCTGGAGGCGCGGGGGCTACAATGAGCAGTTCTTC
.	many	TRBJ2-3	TRBV7-8	CASSLEWADLDTQYF	TGTGCCAGCAGCTTAGAATGGGCAGACTTAGATACGCAGTATTTT
.	once	TRBJ2-1	TRBV7-8	CASSLWERASSHNEQFF	TGTGCCAGCAGCTTATGGGAGCGGGCAAGCTCCCACAATGAGCAGTTCTTC
TRBD2	.	TRBJ2-7	TRBV24-1	CATSETGTSSNNEQYF	TGTGCCACCAGTGAAACCGGGACTAGCTCAAACAATGAGCAGTACTTC
TRBD2	many	TRBJ2-1	TRBV10-3	CAISEGTSAFNEQFF	TGTGCCATCAGTGAGGGGACTAGCGCCTTCAATGAGCAGTTCTTC
TRBD2	.	TRBJ2-7	TRBV20-1	CSASSHMGLAGGLMGQYF	TGCAGTGCTAGCTCTCACATGGGGCTAGCGGGAGGGTTAATGGGGCAGTACTTC
TRBD1	many	TRBJ2-7	TRBV12-3/TRBV12-4	CASSWDRVYEQYF	TGTGCCAGCAGTTGGGACAGGGTCTACGAGCAGTACTTC
.	.	TRBJ1-1	TRBV27	CASSLYQGSNTEAFF	TGTGCCAGCAGTTTATACCAGGGATCGAACACTGAAGCTTTCTTT
.	few	TRBJ1-2	TRBV2	CASRTDYGYTF	TGTGCCAGCAGGACGGACTATGGCTACACCTTC
.	.	TRBJ1-2	TRBV7-9	CASSPRIGNYGYTF	TGTGCCAGCAGCCCCAGAATCGGGAACTATGGCTACACCTTC
.	.	TRBJ2-7	TRBV6-1	CASRVGDPYEQYF	TGTGCCAGCAGGGTAGGGGATCCCTACGAGCAGTACTTC
TRBD2	.	TRBJ2-2	TRBV2	CASFFPGPSGGVAGELFF	TGTGCCAGCTTTTTTCCCGGTCCTAGCGGGGGGGTAGCCGGGGAGCTGTTTTTT
.	.	TRBJ2-5	TRBV29-1	CSVKKGDSTYF	TGCAGCGTAAAAAAGGGGGACTCTACGTACTTC
TRBD2	few	TRBJ2-1	TRBV27	CASRPIGASGREGEQFF	TGTGCCAGCAGACCCATTGGGGCTAGCGGGAGGGAGGGTGAGCAGTTCTTC
.	few	TRBJ2-3	TRBV5-1	CASSLTLRRLASSTDTQYF	TGCGCCAGCAGCTTGACCCTCCGGCGGCTCGCTTCTAGCACAGATACGCAGTATTTT
TRBD1	.	TRBJ2-7	TRBV12-3/TRBV12-4	CASTPGTGHLSYEQYF	TGTGCCAGCACCCCTGGGACAGGGCACCTTTCCTACGAGCAGTACTTC
.	few	TRBJ2-3	TRBV20-1	CSAGRSGSTDTQYF	TGCAGTGCTGGGAGGTCCGGTAGCACAGATACGCAGTATTTT
.	few	TRBJ2-1	TRBV7-2	CASFRVGHNEQFF	TGTGCCAGCTTCAGGGTTGGACACAATGAGCAGTTCTTC
TRBD2	.	TRBJ2-2	TRBV7-2	CASSLVAGDPTGELFF	TGTGCCAGCAGCTTAGTAGCGGGGGACCCAACCGGGGAGCTGTTTTTT
.	.	TRBJ2-4	TRBV20-1	CSARGGSAVLAKNIQYF	TGCAGTGCTAGAGGCGGGTCTGCGGTCTTAGCCAAAAACATTCAGTACTTC
.	.	TRBJ1-5	TRBV5-1	CASTVDGNSNQPQHF	TGCGCCAGCACCGTGGACGGTAATAGCAATCAGCCCCAGCATTTT
.	few	TRBJ2-2	TRBV12-3/TRBV12-4	CASSVRDNTGELFF	TGTGCCAGCAGTGTCCGGGACAACACCGGGGAGCTGTTTTTT
.	.	TRBJ2-1	TRBV3-1	CASSQSGPQFF	TGTGCCAGCAGCCAAAGCGGGCCCCAGTTCTTC
.	.	TRBJ1-1	TRBV5-6	CASSLPGGPPNTEAFF	TGTGCCAGCAGCTTGCCCGGGGGACCGCCCAACACTGAAGCTTTCTTT
.	.	TRBJ1-5	TRBV14	CASSPLGGNQPLHF	TGTGCCAGCAGCCCCCTTGGGGGGAATCAGCCCCTGCATTTT
.	.	TRBJ2-4	TRBV24-1	CATSDLYSDIQYF	TGTGCCACCAGTGATCTATACAGTGACATTCAGTACTTC
TRBD1	.	TRBJ2-7	TRBV7-9	CASSPAGGRQIYEQYF	TGTGCCAGCAGCCCCGCAGGGGGCCGCCAGATCTACGAGCAGTACTTC
TRBD2	.	TRBJ2-3	TRBV5-1	CASRGWTSITDTQYF	TGCGCCAGCAGGGGTTGGACTAGCATCACAGATACGCAGTATTTT
TRBD1	few	TRBJ2-6	TRBV11-2	CASRIRDRGPSGANVLTF	TGTGCCAGCAGAATCCGGGACAGGGGACCCTCTGGGGCCAACGTCCTGACTTTC
.	few	TRBJ2-3	TRBV6-1	CASSARTTNTDTQYF	TGTGCCAGCAGTGCCCGGACTACCAACACAGATACGCAGTATTTT
.	.	TRBJ1-3	TRBV7-2	CASSLGPGPKADDSGNTIYF	TGTGCCAGCAGCTTAGGACCGGGACCAAAGGCCGACGACTCTGGAAACACCATATATTTT
TRBD1	.	TRBJ2-1	TRBV7-9	CASSLEGTGGSYDEQFF	TGTGCCAGCAGCTTAGAAGGGACAGGGGGCTCCTACGATGAGCAGTTCTTC
.	once	TRBJ2-1	TRBV20-1	CSARTGPVNEQFF	TGCAGTGCTAGAACGGGACCCGTGAATGAGCAGTTCTTC